This T cell receptor beta chain emerged from a study of PD-1 blockade in classical Hodgkin lymphoma. Method: immunoSEQ multiplex PCR; TCRdb's copy keeps in-frame clones and lacks some. The data show 17,000 or so clones, over 80% seen once. This CDR3 has 13 residues. V dropped 5 bases and J dropped 5 bases, with 13 bases sitting between them. In germline, CDR1 is SGHRS, CDR2 YFSETQ. Following autologous stem cell transplantation, relapse occurred in every patient, and exposure to brentuximab vedotin varied. Best outcomes ranged across complete response, partial response and progressive disease. Study-level findings and limits: At C4D1, TCR diversity had climbed significantly for CD4+ cells, though not for CD8+ cells. The baseline diversity of complete responders showed similarity to that of newly diagnosed patients. According to reports, newly diagnosed patients had lower baseline TCR diversity than healthy donors, and relapsed/refractory patients had lower baseline TCR diversity still.

Note on this clone: What it binds is unknown.

The rearrangement uses TRBV5-1 and TRBJ2-5; unclear D gene. The material sequenced was peripheral blood mononuclear cells (PBMCs), taken before the second cycle of nivolumab. The TCR sequence derives from a human donor with classical Hodgkin lymphoma. As DNA, the CDR3 is TGCGCCAGCAGTGAGGTCCGGTCTGAGACCCAGTACTTC. This sequence encodes CASSEVRSETQYF.